These 4 T cell receptor beta chains originate from one sample sequenced in a study of blood T cells in healthy people across ages. PCR was performed a second time for about 7 to 11 cycles using a sample-barcoded 5' primer and a J-beta primer mix. TCRdb re-derived calls from the 5' RACE reads in MiXCR, one entry per CDR3 protein. The sample lists about 1.4 million distinct CDR3 sequences, approximately 59% occurring once. Material: blood. The receptors derive from a man younger than 35 in good health.

V is TRBV20-1 and J is TRBJ1-2, with D perhaps TRBD1 (5 bases). The germline gives CDR1 DFQATT, CDR2 SNEGSKA (reference sequence). Trimming left V 5 bases short and J 4 bases short, with 11 bases between. The CDR3 totals 12 residues. CDR3 in amino acids: CSAPEGSYGYTF. The DNA of the CDR3 is TGCAGTGCTCCGGAGGGGTCCTATGGCTACACCTTC.

This chain uses TRBV18 with TRBJ2-7, with D possibly matching TRBD1 (6 bases). The V end was cut by 3 bases, the J end by 2 bases, with 11 bases between. Germline CDR1 and CDR2: KGHSH and LQKENI. This CDR3 has 14 amino acids. In DNA, the CDR3 is TGTGCCAGCTCACCGTGGGACAAACCCTACGAGCAGTACTTC. Residues: CASSPWDKPYEQYF.

The CDR3 sequence is CASRLAGGNQETQYF. CDR3 DNA sequence: TGTGCCAGCAGGCTAGCGGGGGGGAATCAAGAGACCCAGTACTTC. The chain joins TRBV27 to TRBJ2-5, with 12 bases fitting TRBD2. The CDR3 runs to 15 residues. The germline gives CDR1 MNHEY, CDR2 SMNVEV (reference sequence). The V gene end was trimmed by 6 bases and the J gene end by 2 bases; junction bases not matched to a gene: 4.

The V gene is TRBV11-1, the J gene TRBJ2-5, with D maybe TRBD1 (6 bases). CDR3 length equals 15 residues. The germline V gene encodes CDR1 SGHAT and CDR2 FQDESV (reference sequence). V lost 6 bases to trimming and J lost 2 bases, with 16 bases between them. The CDR3 sequence: CASSNRTAVQETQYF. CDR3 nucleotide sequence: TGTGCCAGCAGTAATAGGACAGCTGTTCAAGAGACCCAGTACTTC.